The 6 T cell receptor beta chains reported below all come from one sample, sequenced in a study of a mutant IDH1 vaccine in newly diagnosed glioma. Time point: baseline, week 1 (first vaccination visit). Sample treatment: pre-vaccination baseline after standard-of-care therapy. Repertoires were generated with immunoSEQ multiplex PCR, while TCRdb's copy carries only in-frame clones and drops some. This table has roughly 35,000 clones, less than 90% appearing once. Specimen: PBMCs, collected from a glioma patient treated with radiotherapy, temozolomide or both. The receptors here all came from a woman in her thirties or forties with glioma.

Here the CDR3 reads CASSKGQEANQPQHF. As DNA, the CDR3 is TGTGCCAGCAGTAAGGGACAGGAGGCTAATCAGCCCCAGCATTTT. The chain has TRBV2 and TRBJ1-5, with TRBD1 identical over 8 bases. Trimming at V came to 5 bases and at J to 4 bases, leaving 7 bases not matched to a gene. Germline-derived CDR1 and CDR2 are SNHLY and FYNNEI. The CDR3 has 15 residues.

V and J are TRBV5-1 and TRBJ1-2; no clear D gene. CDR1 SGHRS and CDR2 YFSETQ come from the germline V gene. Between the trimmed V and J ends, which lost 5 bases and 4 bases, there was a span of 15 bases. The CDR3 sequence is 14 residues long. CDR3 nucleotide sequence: TGCGCCAGCAGGAGTCTCCCAAATAGCTATGGCTACACCTTC. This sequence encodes CASRSLPNSYGYTF.

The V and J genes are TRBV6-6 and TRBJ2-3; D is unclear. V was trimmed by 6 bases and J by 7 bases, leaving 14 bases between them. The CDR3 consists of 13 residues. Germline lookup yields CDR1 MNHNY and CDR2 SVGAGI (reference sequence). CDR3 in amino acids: CASSPNQDYTQYF. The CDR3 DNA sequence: TGTGCCAGCAGCCCCAATCAAGATTATACGCAGTATTTT.

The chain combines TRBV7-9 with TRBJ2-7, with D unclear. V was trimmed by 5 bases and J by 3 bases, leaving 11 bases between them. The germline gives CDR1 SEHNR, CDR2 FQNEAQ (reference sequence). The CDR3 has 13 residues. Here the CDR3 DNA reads TGTGCCAGCAGCCCCCCTTCATTCTACGAGCAGTACTTC. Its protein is CASSPPSFYEQYF.

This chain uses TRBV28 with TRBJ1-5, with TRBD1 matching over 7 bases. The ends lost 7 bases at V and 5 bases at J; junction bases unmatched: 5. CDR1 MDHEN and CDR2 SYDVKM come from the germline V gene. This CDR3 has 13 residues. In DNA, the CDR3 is TGTGCCAGCACCCCGGGGACAGATCAGCCCCAGCATTTT. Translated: CASTPGTDQPQHF.

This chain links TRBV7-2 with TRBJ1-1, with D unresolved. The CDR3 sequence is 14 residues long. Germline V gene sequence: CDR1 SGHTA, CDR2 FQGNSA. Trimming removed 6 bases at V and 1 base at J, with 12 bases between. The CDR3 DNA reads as TGTGCCAGCAGTCGAAGCCCCCCGAACACTGAAGCTTTCTTT. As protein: CASSRSPPNTEAFF.